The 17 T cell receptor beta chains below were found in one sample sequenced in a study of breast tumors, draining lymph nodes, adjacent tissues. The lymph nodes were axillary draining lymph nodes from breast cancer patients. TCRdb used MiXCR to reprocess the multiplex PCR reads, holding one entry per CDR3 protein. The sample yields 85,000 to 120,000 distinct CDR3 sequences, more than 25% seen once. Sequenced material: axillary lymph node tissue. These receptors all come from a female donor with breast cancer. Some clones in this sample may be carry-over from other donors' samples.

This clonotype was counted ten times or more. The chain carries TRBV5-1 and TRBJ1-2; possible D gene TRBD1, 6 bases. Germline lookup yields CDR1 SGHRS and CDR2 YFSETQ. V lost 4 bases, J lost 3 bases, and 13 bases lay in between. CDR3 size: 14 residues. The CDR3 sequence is CASSLGQRDYGYTF. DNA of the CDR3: TGCGCCAGCAGCCTCGGACAGAGGGACTATGGCTACACCTTC.

The CDR3 DNA sequence: TGTGCCAGCAGTGAAAGGCTAGCGGGAGGGAGTAGCAATCAGCCCCAGCATTTT. Its translation is CASSERLAGGSSNQPQHF. This chain links TRBV6-1 with TRBJ1-5; D call uncertain. Germline CDR1 MNHNS, CDR2 SASEGT. The CDR3 loop spans 18 amino acids. Between the trimmed V and J ends, which lost 2 bases and 0 bases, there was a span of 17 bases.

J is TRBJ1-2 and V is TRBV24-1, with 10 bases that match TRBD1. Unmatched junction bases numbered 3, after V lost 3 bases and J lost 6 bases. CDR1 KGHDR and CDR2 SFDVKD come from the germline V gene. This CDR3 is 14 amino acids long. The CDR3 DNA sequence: TGTGCCACCAGTGATCGGACAGGGGGGGATGGCTACACCTTC. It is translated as CATSDRTGGDGYTF.

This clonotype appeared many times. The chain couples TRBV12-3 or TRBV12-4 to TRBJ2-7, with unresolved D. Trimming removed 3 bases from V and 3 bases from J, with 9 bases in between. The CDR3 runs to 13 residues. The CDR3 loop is CASSFARNYEQYF. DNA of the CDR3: TGTGCCAGCAGTTTCGCCAGGAACTACGAGCAGTACTTC.

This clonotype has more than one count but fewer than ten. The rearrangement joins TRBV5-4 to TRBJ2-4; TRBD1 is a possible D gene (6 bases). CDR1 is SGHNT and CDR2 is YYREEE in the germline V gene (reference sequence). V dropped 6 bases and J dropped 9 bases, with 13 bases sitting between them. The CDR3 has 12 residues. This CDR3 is CASKTRGAIQYF. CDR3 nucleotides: TGTGCCAGCAAGACCAGGGGAGCCATTCAGTACTTC.

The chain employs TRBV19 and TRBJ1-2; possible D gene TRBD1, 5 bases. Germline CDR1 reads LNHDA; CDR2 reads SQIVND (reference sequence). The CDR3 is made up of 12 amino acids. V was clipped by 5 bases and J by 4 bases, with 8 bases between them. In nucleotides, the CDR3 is TGTGCCAGTAGTTTCCAGGGCTATGGCTACACCTTC. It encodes CASSFQGYGYTF.

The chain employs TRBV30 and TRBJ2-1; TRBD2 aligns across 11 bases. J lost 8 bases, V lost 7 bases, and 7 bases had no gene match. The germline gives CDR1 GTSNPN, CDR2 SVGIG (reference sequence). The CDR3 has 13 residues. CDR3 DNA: TGTGCCTCTACTAGCGGGAGTCGATATGAGCAGTTCTTC. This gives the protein CASTSGSRYEQFF.

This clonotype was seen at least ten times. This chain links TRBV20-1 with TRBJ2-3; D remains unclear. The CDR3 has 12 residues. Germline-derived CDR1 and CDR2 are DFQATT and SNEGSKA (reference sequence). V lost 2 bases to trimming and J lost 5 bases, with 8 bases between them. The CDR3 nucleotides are TGCAGTGCTAGACGAAGCCAAGATACGCAGTATTTT. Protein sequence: CSARRSQDTQYF.

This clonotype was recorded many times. The CDR3 nucleotides read TGTGCCAGCAGCGGAACAGGGGGTGTCAAAAACATTCAGTACTTC. Translating gives CASSGTGGVKNIQYF. This chain connects TRBV9 to TRBJ2-4, with 8 positions matching TRBD1. The CDR3 loop spans 15 amino acids. CDR1 is SGDLS, CDR2 YYNGEE, per germline. The ends lost 3 bases at V and 3 bases at J; junction bases unmatched: 5. The full variable domain, rest sourced from reference TRBV9 and TRBJ2-4, is DSGVTQTPKHLITATGQRVTLRCSPRSGDLSVYWYQQSLDQGLQFLIQYYNGEERAKGNILERFSAQQFPDLHSELNLSSLELGDSALYFCASSGTGGVKNIQYFGAGTRLSVL.

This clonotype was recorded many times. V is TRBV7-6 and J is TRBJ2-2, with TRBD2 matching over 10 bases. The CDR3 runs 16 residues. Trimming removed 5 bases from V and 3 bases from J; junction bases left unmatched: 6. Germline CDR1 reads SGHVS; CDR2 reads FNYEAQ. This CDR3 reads CASSPRTSGYTGELFF. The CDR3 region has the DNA TGTGCCAGCAGCCCAAGGACTAGCGGCTACACCGGGGAGCTGTTTTTT.

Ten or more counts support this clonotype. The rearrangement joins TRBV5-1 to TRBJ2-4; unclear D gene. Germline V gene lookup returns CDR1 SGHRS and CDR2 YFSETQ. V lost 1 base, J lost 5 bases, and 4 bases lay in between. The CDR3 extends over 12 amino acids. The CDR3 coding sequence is TGCGCCAGCAGCTTGAACGAAAACATTCAGTACTTC. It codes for CASSLNENIQYF.

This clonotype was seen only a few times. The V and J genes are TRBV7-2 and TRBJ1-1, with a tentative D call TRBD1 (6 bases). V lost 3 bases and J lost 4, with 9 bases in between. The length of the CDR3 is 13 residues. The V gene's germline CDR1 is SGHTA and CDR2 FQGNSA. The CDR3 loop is CASSFTGSTEAFF. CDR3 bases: TGTGCCAGCAGCTTCACAGGGAGCACTGAAGCTTTCTTT.

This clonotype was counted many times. Here the CDR3 DNA reads TGTGCCAGCAGCTTAGTGGTTGGCGGGAGGCCCTCCTACGAGCAGTACTTC. Residues: CASSLVVGGRPSYEQYF. The chain recombines TRBV7-9 with TRBJ2-7; 8 bases line up with TRBD2. J lost 0 bases, V lost 1 base, and 8 bases had no gene match. Germline CDR1 SEHNR, CDR2 FQNEAQ (reference sequence). CDR3 length equals 17 residues.

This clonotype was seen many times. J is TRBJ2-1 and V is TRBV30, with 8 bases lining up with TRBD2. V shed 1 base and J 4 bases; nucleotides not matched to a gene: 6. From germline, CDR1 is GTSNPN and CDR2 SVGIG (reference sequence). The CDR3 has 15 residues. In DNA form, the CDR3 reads TGTGCCTGGAGTGCACTAGCGGACTCTTACAATGAGCAGTTCTTC. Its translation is CAWSALADSYNEQFF.

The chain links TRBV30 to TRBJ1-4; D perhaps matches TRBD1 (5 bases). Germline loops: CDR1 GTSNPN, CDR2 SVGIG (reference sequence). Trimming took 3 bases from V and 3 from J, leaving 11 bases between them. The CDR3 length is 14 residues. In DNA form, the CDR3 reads TGTGCCTGGAGAGGGGCAGGGTCTAATGAAAAACTGTTTTTT. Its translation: CAWRGAGSNEKLFF.

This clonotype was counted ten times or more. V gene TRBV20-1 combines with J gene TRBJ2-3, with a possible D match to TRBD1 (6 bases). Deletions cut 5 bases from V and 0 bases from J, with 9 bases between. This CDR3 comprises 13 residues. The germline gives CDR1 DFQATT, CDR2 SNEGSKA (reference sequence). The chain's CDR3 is CSAPGQSTDTQYF. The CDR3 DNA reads TGCAGTGCTCCTGGACAGAGCACAGATACGCAGTATTTT.

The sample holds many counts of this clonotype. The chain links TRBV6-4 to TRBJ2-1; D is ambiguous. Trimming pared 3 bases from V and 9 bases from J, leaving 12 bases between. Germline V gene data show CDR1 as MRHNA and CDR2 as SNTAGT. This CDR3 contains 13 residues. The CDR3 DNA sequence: TGTGCCAGCAGTGAGACTGGGGATGGTGAGCAGTTCTTC. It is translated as CASSETGDGEQFF.